This T cell receptor (beta chain) derives from a study of regulatory T cells in long-lasting Graves disease. Time point specified: newly diagnosed GD, antithyroid drugs for less than 3 months. PBMCs were the source of the RNA used for TCR sequencing. Building the TCR beta libraries relied on iRepertoire HTBI primers, and CDR3 regions underwent Arm-PCR. Per the authors' pipeline: Among the samples, around 58 TRBV and some 15 TRBJ segments were identified. TCRdb re-called the multiplex PCR reads through MiXCR, storing one row per CDR3 protein. What appears here as the V and J calls and clone size reflects TCRdb's work, not the paper's. Found here are around 420,000 distinct CDR3 sequences, roughly 15% of them singletons; the top ten hold roughly 7.7%. This clonotype was observed many times. The sample was also reused in another study, on T cells in Graves' hyperthyroidism and ophthalmopathy. That study adds: Lactation, pregnancy, other autoimmune disease or uncontrolled infection led to exclusion of patients. The model anticipated ophthalmopathy a median about six months pre-onset.

This sequence was found in a middle-aged woman with Graves disease. The input for sequencing was peripheral blood mononuclear cells (PBMCs), taken at new diagnosis, from a patient treated with antithyroid drugs.

The CDR3 DNA sequence: TGCGCCAGCCTGGGACTTACGAACACCGGGGAGCTGTTTTTT. The encoded protein is CASLGLTNTGELFF. This rearrangement joins TRBV10-2 to TRBJ2-2, with D tentatively TRBD2 (6 bases). The V gene's germline CDR1 is WSHSY and CDR2 SAAADI. The ends were cut back, 8 bases at V and 0 bases at J, with 10 bases in the middle. The CDR3 totals 14 residues.